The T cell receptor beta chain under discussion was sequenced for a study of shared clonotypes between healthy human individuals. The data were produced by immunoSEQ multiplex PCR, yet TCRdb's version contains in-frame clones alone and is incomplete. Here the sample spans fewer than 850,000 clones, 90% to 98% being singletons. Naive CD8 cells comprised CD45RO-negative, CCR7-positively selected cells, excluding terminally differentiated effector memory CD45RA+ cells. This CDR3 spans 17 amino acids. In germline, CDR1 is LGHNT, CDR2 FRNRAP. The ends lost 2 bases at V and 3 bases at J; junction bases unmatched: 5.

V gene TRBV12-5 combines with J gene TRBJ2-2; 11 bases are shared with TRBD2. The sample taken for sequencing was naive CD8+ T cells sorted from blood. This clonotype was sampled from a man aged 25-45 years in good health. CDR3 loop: CASGLSLSGRDTGELFF. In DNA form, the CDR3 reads TGTGCTAGTGGTTTGTCCCTTAGCGGGAGGGACACCGGGGAGCTGTTTTTT.